This TCR beta chain was found in a study of control samples from healthy donors and cancer patients. TCRdb keeps only in-frame clones here, not all; method: immunoSEQ multiplex PCR. The table includes roughly 100,000 clones, around 90% detected once. Losses at the gene ends were 6 bases for V and 2 bases for J; bases not matched to a gene: 3. CDR1 and CDR2 (germline): MNHEY, SVGAGI. The CDR3 is made up of 14 amino acids. Sequenced input: blood. This TCR was sampled from a man aged 25 to 40 in good health. The V gene is TRBV6-5, the J gene TRBJ2-7, with 11 bases matching TRBD2. CDR3 region: CASRIAGGTYEQYF. DNA of the CDR3: TGTGCCAGCAGAATAGCGGGAGGGACCTACGAGCAGTACTTC.